A single sample is the source of the 13 T cell receptor beta chains below, sequenced in a study of blood T cells in healthy people across ages. PCR was performed a second time for about 6 to 12 cycles using a sample-barcoded 5' primer and a J-beta primer mix. One entry per CDR3 protein, called by TCRdb with MiXCR from the 5' RACE reads. The table includes about 400,000 distinct CDR3 sequences, approximately 47% detected once. The sequenced sample consisted of blood. These receptor sequences come from a man aged 55 to 69 in good health.

This clonotype was observed at least ten times. The gene calls are TRBV7-8 and TRBJ2-7; D ambiguous. In germline, CDR1 is SGHVS, CDR2 FQNEAQ. V was cut by 2 bases and J by 5 bases, with 16 bases left in between. CDR3 length: 15 amino acids. The CDR3 DNA is TGTGCCAGCAGCTTATTTGCAGCGCCCGCGGACGAGCAGTACTTC. It translates to CASSLFAAPADEQYF.

Only a few counts were recorded for this clonotype. The V gene is TRBV13, the J gene TRBJ2-6, with unresolved D. The CDR3 covers 16 residues. From germline, CDR1 is PRHDT and CDR2 FYEKMQ (reference sequence). V lost 5 bases and J 2 bases, leaving 13 bases between the germline ends. The DNA of the CDR3 is TGTGCCAGCAGCCCACCCCGGCAACCTGGGGCCAACGTCCTGACTTTC. Translated: CASSPPRQPGANVLTF. Full variable domain (outside the CDR3, taken from reference TRBV13 and TRBJ2-6): AAGVIQSPRHLIKEKRETATLKCYPIPRHDTVYWYQQGPGQDPQFLISFYEKMQSDKGSIPDRFSAQQFSDYHSELNMSSLELGDSALYFCASSPPRQPGANVLTFGAGSRLTVL.

There are a few counts of this clonotype. This chain joins TRBV12-3 or TRBV12-4 and TRBJ2-1; D perhaps matches TRBD1 (5 bases). Trimming stripped 6 bases from V and 2 bases from J, with 11 bases between. This CDR3 region has 14 residues. This CDR3 reads CASSPQGAYNEQFF. CDR3 DNA: TGTGCCAGCAGCCCCCAAGGGGCCTACAATGAGCAGTTCTTC.

V gene TRBV6-1 combines with J gene TRBJ1-2; 7 positions match TRBD1. With V trimmed by 4 bases and J by 8 bases, 7 bases remained unmatched. Germline V gives CDR1 MNHNS, CDR2 SASEGT. The CDR3 covers 13 residues. The CDR3 DNA reads TGTGCCAGCAGTGCGTTGACAGGGCAAGGCTACACCTTC. It translates to CASSALTGQGYTF.

This clonotype was seen just once. The chain carries TRBV18 and TRBJ1-1; D perhaps matches TRBD1 (5 bases). The CDR3 contains 16 residues. With 3 bases removed from V and 1 base from J, the gap between germline ends came to 15 bases. Germline assignment: CDR1 KGHSH and CDR2 LQKENI. In DNA, the CDR3 is TGTGCCAGCTCACCCCTCCGGGGGTCCGGGAACACTGAAGCTTTCTTT. Its protein is CASSPLRGSGNTEAFF.

The chain carries TRBV6-2 or TRBV6-3 and TRBJ2-4; D possibly corresponds to TRBD1 (5 bases). Trimming removed 4 bases from V and 12 bases from J, with 10 bases in between. The germline gives CDR1 MNHEY, CDR2 SVGEGT. CDR3 length: 11 amino acids. CDR3 DNA sequence: TGTGCCAGCAGTTCATCGGACACTCAGTACTTC. Encoded protein: CASSSSDTQYF.

This clonotype has only a few counts. The CDR3 DNA follows: TGTGCCAGCAGCCTTCAGGGCGGTAATTCGAGGGATACGCAGTATTTT. Amino acids: CASSLQGGNSRDTQYF. This chain joins TRBV7-2 and TRBJ2-3, with D perhaps TRBD1 (5 bases). V dropped 5 bases and J dropped 6 bases, with 21 bases sitting between them. The CDR3 is 16 amino acids. The V gene's germline CDR1 is SGHTA and CDR2 FQGNSA.

This chain joins TRBV7-2 and TRBJ2-6; possibly TRBD1 for D (6 bases). V was clipped by 2 bases and J by 4 bases, with 12 bases between them. The CDR3 is made up of 16 amino acids. CDR1 is SGHTA, CDR2 FQGNSA, per germline. The CDR3 sequence is CASSLIQGTGANVLTF. Written as DNA, the CDR3 is TGTGCCAGCAGCTTAATACAGGGAACCGGGGCCAACGTCCTGACTTTC.

The chain uses TRBV9 and TRBJ1-2, with 7 bases that match TRBD1. Per germline, CDR1 SGDLS and CDR2 YYNGEE. The CDR3 consists of 12 residues. V shed 6 bases, J shed 8 bases, and the junction held 7 bases outside the gene matches. DNA for the CDR3: TGTGCCAGCACTCGACAGGGTTGGGGCTACACCTTC. This translates into CASTRQGWGYTF.

This sequence joins TRBV6-5 and TRBJ2-5; 8 bases line up with TRBD1. J was trimmed by 11 bases and V by 6 bases; bases with no gene match: 17. This CDR3 is 15 amino acids long. The V gene's germline CDR1 is MNHEY and CDR2 SVGAGI. In DNA form, the CDR3 reads TGTGCCAGCAGCTCCGGGACAGGACCCTACAATGAGCAGTACTTC. The encoded protein is CASSSGTGPYNEQYF.

The V call is TRBV4-1, the J call TRBJ2-5, with D maybe TRBD2 (6 bases). Germline CDR1 is MGHRA and CDR2 is YSYEKL. The CDR3 length is 16 residues. V lost 2 bases and J lost 4, with 17 bases in between. CDR3 nucleotide sequence: TGCGCCAGCAGCCAAAAGATCGCATCCGGGGGAGAGACCCAGTACTTC. Amino acids: CASSQKIASGGETQYF.

Turning to this clonotype: A junction end diverges from the germline sequence, so it may reflect a read error. The rearrangement uses TRBV6-2 or TRBV6-3 and TRBJ2-1; D may be TRBD2 (5 bases). This CDR3 spans 13 amino acids. The V gene's germline CDR1 is MNHEY and CDR2 SVGEGT. The CDR3 spells CASSDSSGRWQFF. CDR3 in DNA: TGTGCCAGCAGTGACTCGAGCGGTCGATGGCAGTTCTTC.

V gene TRBV4-1 combines with J gene TRBJ2-2; D might be TRBD1 (6 bases). The CDR3 runs 15 residues. Trimming pared 5 bases from V and 8 bases from J, leaving 18 bases between. Germline-derived CDR1 and CDR2 are MGHRA and YSYEKL. The CDR3 nucleotides are TGCGCCAGCAGCACACCAGGGGTGGCTCGGGGGGAGCTGTTTTTT. The encoded protein is CASSTPGVARGELFF.